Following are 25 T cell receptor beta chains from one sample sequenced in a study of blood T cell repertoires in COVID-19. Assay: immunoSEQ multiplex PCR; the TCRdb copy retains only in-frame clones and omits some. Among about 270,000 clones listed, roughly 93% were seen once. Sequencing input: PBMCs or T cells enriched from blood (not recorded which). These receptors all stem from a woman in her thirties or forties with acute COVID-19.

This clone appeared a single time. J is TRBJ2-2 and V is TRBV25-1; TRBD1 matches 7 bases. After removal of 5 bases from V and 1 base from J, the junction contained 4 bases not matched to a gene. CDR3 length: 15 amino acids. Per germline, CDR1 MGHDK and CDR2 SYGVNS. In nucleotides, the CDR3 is TGTGCCAGCAGTTCGGGACAGTTGAACACCGGGGAGCTGTTTTTT. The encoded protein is CASSSGQLNTGELFF.

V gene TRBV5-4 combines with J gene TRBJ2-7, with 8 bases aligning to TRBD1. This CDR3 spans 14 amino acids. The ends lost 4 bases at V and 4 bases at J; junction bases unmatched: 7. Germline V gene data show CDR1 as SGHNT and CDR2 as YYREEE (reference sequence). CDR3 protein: CASSPDRGPYEQYF. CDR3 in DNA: TGTGCCAGCAGCCCTGACAGGGGACCTTACGAGCAGTACTTC.

DNA of the CDR3: TGTGCCAGCAGTGTAGGGCAGGGGGCGGACGAGCAGTACTTC. This codes for CASSVGQGADEQYF. This chain connects TRBV2 to TRBJ2-7; 8 bases map to TRBD1. The CDR3 has 14 residues. CDR1 is SNHLY, CDR2 FYNNEI, per germline. With V trimmed by 4 bases and J by 5 bases, 7 bases remained unmatched.

CDR3 in DNA: TGTGCCAGCAGCCCCCAAACAGGGGGAGGTGGCTACACCTTC. It translates to CASSPQTGGGGYTF. The rearrangement joins TRBV7-9 to TRBJ1-2, with 8 bases fitting TRBD1. This CDR3 spans 14 amino acids. The germline CDR1 and CDR2 sequences are SEHNR and FQNEAQ (reference sequence). J gave up 7 bases and V 5 bases, and 9 bases lay outside the gene matches.

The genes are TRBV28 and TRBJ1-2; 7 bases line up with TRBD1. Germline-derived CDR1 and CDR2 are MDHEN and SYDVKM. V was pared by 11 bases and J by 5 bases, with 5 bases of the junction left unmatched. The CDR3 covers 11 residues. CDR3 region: CAVGTDYGYTF. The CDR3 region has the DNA TGTGCCGTCGGGACAGATTATGGCTACACCTTC.

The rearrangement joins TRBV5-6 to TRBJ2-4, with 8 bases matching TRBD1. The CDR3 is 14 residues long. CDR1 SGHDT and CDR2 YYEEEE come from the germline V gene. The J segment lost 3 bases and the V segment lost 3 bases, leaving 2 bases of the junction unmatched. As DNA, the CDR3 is TGTGCCAGCAGCTGGACAGGGAACAAAAACATTCAGTACTTC. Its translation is CASSWTGNKNIQYF.

The CDR3 loop is CASSGGTVYSNQPQHF. CDR3 bases: TGTGCCAGCAGCGGGGGGACAGTCTATAGCAATCAGCCCCAGCATTTT. J is TRBJ1-5 and V is TRBV5-8, with 7 bases identical to TRBD1. This CDR3 contains 16 residues. V shed 4 bases and J 0 bases; nucleotides not matched to a gene: 7. The germline gives CDR1 SGHTS, CDR2 YDEGEE.

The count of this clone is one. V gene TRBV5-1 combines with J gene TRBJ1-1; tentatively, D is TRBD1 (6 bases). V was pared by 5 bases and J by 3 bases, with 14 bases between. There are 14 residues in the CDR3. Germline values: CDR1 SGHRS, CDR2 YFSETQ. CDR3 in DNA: TGCGCCAGCAGGAGACAGGAACGAGACACTGAAGCTTTCTTT. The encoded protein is CASRRQERDTEAFF.

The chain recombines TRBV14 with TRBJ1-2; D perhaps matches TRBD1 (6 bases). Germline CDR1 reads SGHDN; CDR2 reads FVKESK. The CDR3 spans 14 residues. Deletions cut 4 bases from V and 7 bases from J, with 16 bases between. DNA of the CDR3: TGTGCCAGCAGCCGTTTTGGGGGCTCGGTTGGCTACACCTTC. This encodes CASSRFGGSVGYTF.

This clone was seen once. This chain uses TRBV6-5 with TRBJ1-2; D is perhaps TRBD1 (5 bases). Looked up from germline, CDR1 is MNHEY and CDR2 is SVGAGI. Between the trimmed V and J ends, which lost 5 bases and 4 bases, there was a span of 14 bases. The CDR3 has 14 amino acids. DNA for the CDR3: TGTGCCAGCAGTCAGGACATGATGGGCTATGGCTACACCTTC. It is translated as CASSQDMMGYGYTF.

CDR3 in amino acids: CASSLWGRFEFF. The CDR3 coding sequence is TGTGCCAGCAGCTTGTGGGGGAGGTTTGAGTTCTTC. The J gene is TRBJ2-1, the V gene TRBV5-6; D may be TRBD2 (6 bases). The germline V gene encodes CDR1 SGHDT and CDR2 YYEEEE. Trimming removed 1 base from V and 14 bases from J, with 13 bases in between. The CDR3 runs to 12 residues.

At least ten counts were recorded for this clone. This CDR3 reads CASSKDPGGFYEQYF. The CDR3 DNA reads TGTGCCAGCAGCAAAGATCCAGGGGGCTTCTACGAGCAGTACTTC. This chain joins TRBV21-1 and TRBJ2-7; the D call in the table, TRBD1, was not verified against the DNA. TRBV21-1 is described as a pseudogene. The CDR3 is 15 amino acids.

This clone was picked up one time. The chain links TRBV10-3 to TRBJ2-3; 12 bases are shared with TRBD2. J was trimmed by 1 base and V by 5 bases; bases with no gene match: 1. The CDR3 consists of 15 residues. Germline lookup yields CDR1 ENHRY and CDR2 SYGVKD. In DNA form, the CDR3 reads TGTGCCATCAGTCGACTAGCGGGGGGCACAGATACGCAGTATTTT. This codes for CAISRLAGGTDTQYF.

CDR3 region: CASRALAGRSYNEQFF. The DNA of the CDR3 is TGTGCCAGCAGAGCACTAGCGGGGCGCTCCTACAATGAGCAGTTCTTC. The chain recombines TRBV2 with TRBJ2-1; TRBD2 agrees at 10 bases. The CDR3 spans 16 residues. Trimming cost V 6 bases and J 0 bases; bases outside gene matches: 5. Germline V gene data show CDR1 as SNHLY and CDR2 as FYNNEI. Full variable domain (rest looked up from reference TRBV2 and TRBJ2-1): EPEVTQTPSHQVTQMGQEVILRCVPISNHLYFYWYRQILGQKVEFLVSFYNNEISEKSEIFDDQFSVERPDGSNFTLKIRSTKLEDSAMYFCASRALAGRSYNEQFFGPGTRLTVL.

The CDR3 DNA reads TGTGCCAGTAGACCGACAGGGGTGACAGATACGCAGTATTTT. Translated: CASRPTGVTDTQYF. V is TRBV19 and J is TRBJ2-3; 8 bases align to TRBD1. Losses at the gene ends were 6 bases for V and 3 bases for J; bases not matched to a gene: 5. The germline gives CDR1 LNHDA, CDR2 SQIVND (reference sequence). The CDR3 covers 14 residues.

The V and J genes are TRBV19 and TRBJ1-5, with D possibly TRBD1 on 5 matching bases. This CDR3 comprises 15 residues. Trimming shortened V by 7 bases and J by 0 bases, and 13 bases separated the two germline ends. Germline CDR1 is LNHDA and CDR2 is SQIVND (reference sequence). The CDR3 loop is CASTIQGYSNQPQHF. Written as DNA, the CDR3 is TGTGCCAGTACCATCCAGGGATATAGCAATCAGCCCCAGCATTTT.

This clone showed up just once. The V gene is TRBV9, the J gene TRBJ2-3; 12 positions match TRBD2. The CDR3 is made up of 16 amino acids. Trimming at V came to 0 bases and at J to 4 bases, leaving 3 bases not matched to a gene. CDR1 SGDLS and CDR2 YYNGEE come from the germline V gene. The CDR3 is CASSVGLAGASDTQYF. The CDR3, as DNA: TGTGCCAGCAGCGTAGGACTAGCGGGGGCCTCAGATACGCAGTATTTT.

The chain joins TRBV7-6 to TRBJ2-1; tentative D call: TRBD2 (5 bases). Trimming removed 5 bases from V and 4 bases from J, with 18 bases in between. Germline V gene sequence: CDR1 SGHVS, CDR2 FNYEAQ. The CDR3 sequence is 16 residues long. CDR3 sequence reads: CASSPFSSGLYNEQFF. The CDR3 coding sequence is TGTGCCAGCAGCCCTTTCTCGTCGGGGTTATACAATGAGCAGTTCTTC.

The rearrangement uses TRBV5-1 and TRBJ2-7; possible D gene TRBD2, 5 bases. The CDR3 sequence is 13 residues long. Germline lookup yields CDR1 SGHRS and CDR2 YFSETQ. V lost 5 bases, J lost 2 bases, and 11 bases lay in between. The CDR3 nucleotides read TGCGCCAGCAGGCGGGTTGGCACCTACGAGCAGTACTTC. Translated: CASRRVGTYEQYF.

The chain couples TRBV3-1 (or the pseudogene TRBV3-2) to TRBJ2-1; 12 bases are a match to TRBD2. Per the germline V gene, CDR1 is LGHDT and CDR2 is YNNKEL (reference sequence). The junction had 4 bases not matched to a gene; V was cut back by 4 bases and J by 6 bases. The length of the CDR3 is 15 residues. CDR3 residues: CASSPGLAGSNEQFF. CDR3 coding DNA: TGTGCCAGCAGCCCTGGACTAGCGGGATCCAATGAGCAGTTCTTC.

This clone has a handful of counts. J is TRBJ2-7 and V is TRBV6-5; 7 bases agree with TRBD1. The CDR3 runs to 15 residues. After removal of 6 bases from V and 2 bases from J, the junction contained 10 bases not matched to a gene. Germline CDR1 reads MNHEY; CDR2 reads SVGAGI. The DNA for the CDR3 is TGTGCCAGCAGCCGCTCCGGGACAGATACCTACGAGCAGTACTTC. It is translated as CASSRSGTDTYEQYF.

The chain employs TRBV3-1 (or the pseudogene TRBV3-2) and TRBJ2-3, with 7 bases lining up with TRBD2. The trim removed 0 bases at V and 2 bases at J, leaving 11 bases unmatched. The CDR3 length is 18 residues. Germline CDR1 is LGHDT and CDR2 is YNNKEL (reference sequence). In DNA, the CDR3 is TGTGCCAGCAGCCAAGATCTGCTCCGCGGGGGTACCACAGATACGCAGTATTTT. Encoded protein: CASSQDLLRGGTTDTQYF.

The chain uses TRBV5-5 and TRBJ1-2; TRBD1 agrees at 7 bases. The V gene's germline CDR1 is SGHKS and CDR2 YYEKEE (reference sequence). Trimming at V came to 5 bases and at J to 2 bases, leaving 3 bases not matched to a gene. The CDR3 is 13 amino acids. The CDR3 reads CASSTTGNYGYTF. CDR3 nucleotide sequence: TGTGCCAGCAGTACGACAGGGAACTATGGCTACACCTTC.

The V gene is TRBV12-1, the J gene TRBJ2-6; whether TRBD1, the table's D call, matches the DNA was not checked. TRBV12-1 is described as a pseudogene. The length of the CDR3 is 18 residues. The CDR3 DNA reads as TGTGCCAGCAGGTTGACAGCTTTTAACGTCTCTGGGGCCAACGTCCTGACTTTC. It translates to CASRLTAFNVSGANVLTF.

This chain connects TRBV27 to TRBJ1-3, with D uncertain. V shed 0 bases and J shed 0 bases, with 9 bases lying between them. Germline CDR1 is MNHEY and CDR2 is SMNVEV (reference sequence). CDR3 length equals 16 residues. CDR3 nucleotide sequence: TGTGCCAGCAGTTTATCGTACGGGTACTCTGGAAACACCATATATTTT. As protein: CASSLSYGYSGNTIYF.